The 27 T cell receptor beta chains below were found in one sample sequenced in a study of long-term antiretroviral therapy in people with HIV. The assay used was immunoSEQ (version v3.0), run at survey level. Measured with immunoSEQ multiplex PCR; TCRdb has only the in-frame clones, and not every one. The sample includes 20,000 to 25,000 clones, around 80% of them seen just once. The sequencing used unsorted PBMCs, collected 3 years after starting antiretroviral therapy. The receptors were gathered from a man younger than 30 with HIV.

The chain is built from TRBV27 and TRBJ2-5, with 15 bases lining up with TRBD2. Germline V CDR1 and CDR2: MNHEY, SMNVEV (reference sequence). The V and J ends lost 1 base and 0 bases, in that order; junction bases with no gene match: 6. The CDR3 length is 19 residues. CDR3 sequence (DNA): TGTGCCAGCAGTTTATGGGGACTAGCGGGGGGAAAGTACCAAGAGACCCAGTACTTC. It encodes CASSLWGLAGGKYQETQYF.

The genes are TRBV25-1 and TRBJ2-7; a weak D match, TRBD1 (6 bases). Germline V gene lookup returns CDR1 MGHDK and CDR2 SYGVNS. The CDR3 spans 14 residues. V was cut by 3 bases and J by 2 bases, with 11 bases left in between. The CDR3 sequence is CASSDRDTPYEQYF. Written as DNA, the CDR3 is TGTGCCAGCAGTGACCGGGACACCCCCTACGAGCAGTACTTC.

This chain uses TRBV5-1 with TRBJ2-1; 11 bases are shared with TRBD1. Germline V gene data show CDR1 as SGHRS and CDR2 as YFSETQ. There are 16 residues in the CDR3. Trimming cost V 3 bases and J 7 bases; bases outside gene matches: 9. Here the CDR3 reads CASSSRTGGAENEQFF. The CDR3 region has the DNA TGCGCCAGCAGCTCGCGGACAGGGGGCGCAGAAAATGAGCAGTTCTTC.

CDR3 bases: TGTGCCATCCGGTTCAGGGATGGCGAGACCCAGTACTTC. Its protein is CAIRFRDGETQYF. V and J are TRBV28 and TRBJ2-5; TRBD1 is a possible D gene (5 bases). The V end was cut by 10 bases, the J end by 5 bases, with 17 bases between. Germline CDR1 is MDHEN and CDR2 is SYDVKM. This CDR3 region has 13 residues.

There are a few counts of this clone. The gene calls are TRBV7-2 and TRBJ2-7; D gene unclear. The V gene's germline CDR1 is SGHTA and CDR2 FQGNSA. V was trimmed by 4 bases and J by 6 bases, leaving 19 bases between them. CDR3 length equals 15 residues. The CDR3 DNA follows: TGTGCCAGCAGCTCCCAGGTAGGCAGGAACGCCGAGCAGTACTTC. Its translation is CASSSQVGRNAEQYF.

This sequence joins TRBV4-1 and TRBJ1-1, with D unresolved. Trimming cost V 4 bases and J 3 bases, with 3 bases left between them. This CDR3 has 11 residues. From germline, CDR1 is MGHRA and CDR2 YSYEKL. The CDR3 DNA sequence: TGCGCCAGCAGCCGGGACACTGAAGCTTTCTTT. Its translation is CASSRDTEAFF.

This clone was recorded a few times. The chain links TRBV4-1 to TRBJ1-5, with TRBD1 as a possible D gene (5 bases). Trimming pared 3 bases from V and 0 bases from J, leaving 9 bases between. Germline lookup yields CDR1 MGHRA and CDR2 YSYEKL. CDR3 length equals 15 residues. DNA of the CDR3: TGCGCCAGCAGCCACACAGGATATAGCAATCAGCCCCAGCATTTT. It is translated as CASSHTGYSNQPQHF.

This chain links TRBV5-8 with TRBJ1-4, with D maybe TRBD1 (6 bases). This CDR3 is 16 amino acids long. Germline V gene sequence: CDR1 SGHTS, CDR2 YDEGEE. V was cut by 0 bases and J by 8 bases, with 17 bases left in between. The chain's CDR3 is CASSLDGTPTREKLFF. The CDR3 DNA reads as TGTGCCAGCAGCTTGGATGGGACACCAACCAGGGAAAAACTGTTTTTT.

The chain uses TRBV10-3 and TRBJ2-4; TRBD1 aligns across 10 bases. CDR3 length: 20 residues. J gave up 0 bases and V 3 bases, and 14 bases lay outside the gene matches. The germline V gene encodes CDR1 ENHRY and CDR2 SYGVKD. The CDR3 region has the DNA TGTGCCATCAGTGAAGGGGCCGGGACAGGGGCCATCCTAGCCAAAAACATTCAGTACTTC. Residues: CAISEGAGTGAILAKNIQYF.

V and J are TRBV28 and TRBJ2-2; D is unclear. Looked up from germline, CDR1 is MDHEN and CDR2 is SYDVKM. The V gene lost 6 bases and the J gene lost 5 bases, with 16 bases spanning the gap. The CDR3 has 15 residues. CDR3 nucleotides: TGTGCCAGCAGAACCTCCGGGTATTGGACCGGGGAGCTGTTTTTT. Translation: CASRTSGYWTGELFF. Variable domain in full (rest from reference TRBV28 and TRBJ2-2): DVKVTQSSRYLVKRTGEKVFLECVQDMDHENMFWYRQDPGLGLRLIYFSYDVKMKEKGDIPEGYSVSREKKERFSLILESASTNQTSMYLCASRTSGYWTGELFFGEGSRLTVL.

CDR3 bases: TGTGCCACCAGCAGAGAGTATAGCAATCAGCCCCAGCATTTT. It codes for CATSREYSNQPQHF. V gene TRBV15 combines with J gene TRBJ1-5; D ambiguous. Trimming cost V 0 bases and J 0 bases, with 3 bases left between them. This CDR3 is 14 amino acids long. Per germline, CDR1 LNHNV and CDR2 YYDKDF (reference sequence).

The chain carries TRBV13 and TRBJ1-1; maybe TRBD1 (6 bases). The CDR3 loop spans 11 amino acids. Germline CDR1 PRHDT, CDR2 FYEKMQ (reference sequence). V was pared by 5 bases and J by 11 bases, with 12 bases between. This CDR3 reads CASSAGTRAFF. The CDR3 DNA is TGTGCCAGCAGCGCCGGGACACGGGCTTTCTTT.

This chain connects TRBV27 to TRBJ1-5; D is possibly TRBD1 (6 bases). The CDR3 is 16 amino acids. The germline V gene has CDR1 MNHEY and CDR2 SMNVEV (reference sequence). Trimming took off 8 bases at V and 1 base at J, with 18 bases between the two ends. The CDR3 reads CASGVSGVGSNQPQHF. CDR3 bases: TGTGCCAGCGGGGTATCAGGGGTGGGCAGCAATCAGCCCCAGCATTTT.

The rearrangement links TRBV2 to TRBJ1-5, with D unresolved. The CDR3 is 13 amino acids. CDR1 and CDR2 (germline): SNHLY, FYNNEI. The V end was cut by 6 bases, the J end by 6 bases, with 12 bases between. The CDR3: CASRVVVGQPQHF. For the CDR3, the DNA is TGTGCCAGCAGAGTAGTTGTGGGTCAGCCCCAGCATTTT.

The rearrangement links TRBV27 to TRBJ1-1; D not resolved. Germline V gene data show CDR1 as MNHEY and CDR2 as SMNVEV (reference sequence). Between the trimmed V and J ends, which lost 5 bases and 6 bases, there was a span of 10 bases. The CDR3 runs 12 residues. CDR3 in amino acids: CASSGVGSEAFF. CDR3 coding DNA: TGTGCCAGCAGTGGTGTGGGTTCTGAAGCTTTCTTT.

The rearrangement joins TRBV5-1 to TRBJ2-1; tentative D call: TRBD2 (5 bases). Germline CDR1 reads SGHRS; CDR2 reads YFSETQ. Trimming pared 4 bases from V and 7 bases from J, leaving 15 bases between. The CDR3 extends over 14 amino acids. The CDR3 here is CASSLMSTGNEQFF. The CDR3 nucleotides are TGCGCCAGCAGCCTGATGTCGACGGGGAATGAGCAGTTCTTC.

V usage is TRBV15 and J usage is TRBJ1-2; a weak D match, TRBD1 (5 bases). Looked up from germline, CDR1 is LNHNV and CDR2 is YYDKDF (reference sequence). The CDR3 extends over 15 amino acids. The V end lost 0 bases, the J end lost 5 bases, and 13 bases lay between the germline ends. In DNA form, the CDR3 reads TGTGCCACCAGCAGAGATCTCCAGGGCTTATATGGCTACACCTTC. Residues: CATSRDLQGLYGYTF.

This clone was seen once. This rearrangement joins TRBV5-6 to TRBJ1-2, with D hard to call. The CDR3 loop spans 13 amino acids. Trimming removed 0 bases at V and 8 bases at J, with 11 bases between. Germline values: CDR1 SGHDT, CDR2 YYEEEE. DNA for the CDR3: TGTGCCAGCAGCTTGGTGAGGGTAGAAGGCTACACCTTC. Encoded protein: CASSLVRVEGYTF. Full variable domain (outside the CDR3, taken from reference TRBV5-6 and TRBJ1-2): DAGVTQSPTHLIKTRGQQVTLRCSPKSGHDTVSWYQQALGQGPQFIFQYYEEEERQRGNFPDRFSGHQFPNYSSELNVNALLLGDSALYLCASSLVRVEGYTFGSGTRLTVV.

This clone showed up just a few times. V is TRBV6-1 and J is TRBJ1-2; no firm D call. This CDR3 is built from 11 residues. V was cut by 6 bases and J by 7 bases, with 9 bases left in between. CDR1 is MNHNS and CDR2 is SASEGT in the germline V gene. The CDR3 DNA reads TGTGCCAGCAGGAGGGTAGCTGGCTACACCTTC. The encoded protein is CASRRVAGYTF.

This clone occurred a few times. The V and J genes are TRBV6-1 and TRBJ2-2; no reliable D call. CDR1 and CDR2 from the germline V gene are MNHNS and SASEGT. This CDR3 has 13 residues. V was trimmed by 1 base and J by 3 bases, leaving 3 bases between them. As DNA, the CDR3 is TGTGCCAGCAGTGAAGGGGACACCGGGGAGCTGTTTTTT. This translates into CASSEGDTGELFF.

V usage is TRBV19 and J usage is TRBJ1-5, with 7 bases that match TRBD1. Germline V gene sequence: CDR1 LNHDA, CDR2 SQIVND (reference sequence). V trimming: 3 bases; J trimming: 4 bases; junction bases outside the gene matches: 3. The CDR3 is made up of 14 amino acids. The CDR3 sequence: CASSIRDSNQPQHF. The CDR3 coding sequence is TGTGCCAGTAGTATCCGGGACAGTAATCAGCCCCAGCATTTT.

V and J are TRBV23-1 and TRBJ2-3, with D unclear. TRBV23-1 is placed among ORFs of uncertain function. Trimming removed 2 bases from V and 6 bases from J, with 9 bases in between. This CDR3 region has 13 residues. Here the CDR3 reads CASSQPTRDTQYF. CDR3 coding DNA: TGCGCCAGCAGTCAACCGACCCGGGATACGCAGTATTTT.

This clone was counted once. The chain couples TRBV9 to TRBJ1-6; maybe TRBD1 (5 bases). CDR1 is SGDLS and CDR2 is YYNGEE in the germline V gene. The CDR3 sequence is 15 residues long. V was pared by 3 bases and J by 2 bases, with 9 bases between. The CDR3 reads CASSAGNPYNSPLHF. CDR3 in DNA: TGTGCCAGCAGCGCAGGGAACCCCTATAATTCACCCCTCCACTTT.

This sequence joins TRBV19 and TRBJ1-5; D not certain. The CDR3 is 17 amino acids. Germline CDR1 LNHDA, CDR2 SQIVND (reference sequence). V was pared by 5 bases and J by 4 bases, with 21 bases between. Here the CDR3 DNA reads TGTGCCAGTAGTTGGGTAAGAACAGAAAGTCTTAATCAGCCCCAGCATTTT. Protein sequence: CASSWVRTESLNQPQHF.

J is TRBJ2-6 and V is TRBV4-1, with no clear D. Between the trimmed V and J ends, which lost 1 base and 1 base, there was a span of 11 bases. Germline V gene lookup returns CDR1 MGHRA and CDR2 YSYEKL. CDR3 length: 17 residues. CDR3 nucleotides: TGCGCCAGCAGCCAAGGATTGTTGGTTTCTGGGGCCAACGTCCTGACTTTC. Residues: CASSQGLLVSGANVLTF.

V usage is TRBV4-1 and J usage is TRBJ1-1, with TRBD1 matching over 9 bases. Germline CDR1 MGHRA, CDR2 YSYEKL. This CDR3 spans 15 amino acids. V dropped 3 bases and J dropped 1; count of bases not matched to a gene: 3. The CDR3 loop is CASSHQDRGNTEAFF. DNA for the CDR3: TGCGCCAGCAGCCATCAGGACAGGGGGAACACTGAAGCTTTCTTT.

The chain employs TRBV5-1 and TRBJ2-7; D possibly corresponds to TRBD2 (6 bases). V dropped 2 bases and J dropped 7 bases, with 16 bases sitting between them. The CDR3 contains 14 residues. Germline values: CDR1 SGHRS, CDR2 YFSETQ. CDR3 sequence reads: CASSFGTGSWEQYV. CDR3 DNA: TGCGCCAGCAGCTTCGGGACTGGCTCGTGGGAGCAGTACGTC.